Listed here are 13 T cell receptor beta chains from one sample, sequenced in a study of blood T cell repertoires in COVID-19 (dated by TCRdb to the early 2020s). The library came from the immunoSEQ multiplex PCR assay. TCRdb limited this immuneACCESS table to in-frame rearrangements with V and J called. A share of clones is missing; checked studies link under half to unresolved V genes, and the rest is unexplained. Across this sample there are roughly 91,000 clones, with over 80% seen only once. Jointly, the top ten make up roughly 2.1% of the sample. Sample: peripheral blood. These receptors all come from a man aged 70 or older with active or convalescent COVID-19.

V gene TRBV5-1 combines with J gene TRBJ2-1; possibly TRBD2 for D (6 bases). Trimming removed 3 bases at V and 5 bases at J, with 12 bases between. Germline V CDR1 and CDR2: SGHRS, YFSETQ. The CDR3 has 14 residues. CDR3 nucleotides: TGCGCCAGCAGCTACCTGGGACTTAACAATGAGCAGTTCTTC. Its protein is CASSYLGLNNEQFF.

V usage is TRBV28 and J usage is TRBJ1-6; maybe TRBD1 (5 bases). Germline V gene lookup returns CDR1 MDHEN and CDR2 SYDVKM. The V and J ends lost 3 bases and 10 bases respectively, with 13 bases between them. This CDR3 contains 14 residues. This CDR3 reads CASSLAGRISPLHF. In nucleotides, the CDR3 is TGTGCCAGCAGTTTGGCAGGGCGAATCTCACCCCTCCACTTT.

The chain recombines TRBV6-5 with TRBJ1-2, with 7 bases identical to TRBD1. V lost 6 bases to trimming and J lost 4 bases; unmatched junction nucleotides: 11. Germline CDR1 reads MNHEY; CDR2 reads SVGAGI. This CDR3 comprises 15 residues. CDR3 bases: TGTGCCAGCAGCTCCCCCCAGACAGGGACCTATGGCTACACCTTC. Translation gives CASSSPQTGTYGYTF.

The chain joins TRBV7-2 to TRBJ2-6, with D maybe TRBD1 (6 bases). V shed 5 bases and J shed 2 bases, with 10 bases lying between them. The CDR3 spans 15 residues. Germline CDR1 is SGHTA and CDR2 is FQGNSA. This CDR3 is CASSAYRAGANVLTF. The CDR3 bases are TGTGCCAGCAGCGCCTACAGGGCTGGGGCCAACGTCCTGACTTTC.

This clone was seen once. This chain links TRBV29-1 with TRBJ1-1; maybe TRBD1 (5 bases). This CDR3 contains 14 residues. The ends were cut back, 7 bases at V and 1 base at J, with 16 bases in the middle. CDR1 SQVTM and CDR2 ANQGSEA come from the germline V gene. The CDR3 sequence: CSGKGSAGNTEAFF. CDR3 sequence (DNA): TGCAGCGGGAAGGGGTCGGCAGGGAACACTGAAGCTTTCTTT.

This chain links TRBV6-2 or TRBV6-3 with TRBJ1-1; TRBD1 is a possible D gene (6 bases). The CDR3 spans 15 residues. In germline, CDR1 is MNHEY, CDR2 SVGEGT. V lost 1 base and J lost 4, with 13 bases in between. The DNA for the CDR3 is TGTGCCAGCAGTTACTTAGGGCAGGGGTTCACTGAAGCTTTCTTT. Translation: CASSYLGQGFTEAFF.

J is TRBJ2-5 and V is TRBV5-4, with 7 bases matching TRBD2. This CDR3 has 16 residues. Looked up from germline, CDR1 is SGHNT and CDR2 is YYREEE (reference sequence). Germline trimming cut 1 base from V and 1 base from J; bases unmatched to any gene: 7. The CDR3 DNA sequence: TGTGCCAGCAGCTTGTTGGCGGGGGTATCCCAAGAGACCCAGTACTTC. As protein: CASSLLAGVSQETQYF.

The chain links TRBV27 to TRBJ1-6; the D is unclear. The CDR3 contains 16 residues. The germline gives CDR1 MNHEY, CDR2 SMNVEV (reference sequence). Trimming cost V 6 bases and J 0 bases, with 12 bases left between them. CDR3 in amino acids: CASSRGSFSYNSPLHF. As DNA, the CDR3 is TGTGCCAGCAGCCGGGGATCGTTCTCCTATAATTCACCCCTCCACTTT.

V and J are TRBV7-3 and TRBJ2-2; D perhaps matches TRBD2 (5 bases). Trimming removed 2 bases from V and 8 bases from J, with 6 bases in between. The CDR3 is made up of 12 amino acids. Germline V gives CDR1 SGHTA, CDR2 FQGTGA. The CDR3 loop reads CASSLAGGELFF. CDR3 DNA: TGTGCCAGCAGCTTAGCGGGTGGGGAGCTGTTTTTT.

This CDR3 is CASSSHTGESYSNQPQHF. Written as DNA, the CDR3 is TGTGCCAGCAGTTCCCACACAGGGGAATCCTATAGCAATCAGCCCCAGCATTTT. The chain links TRBV28 to TRBJ1-5; 7 bases map to TRBD1. Germline V lookup: CDR1 MDHEN, CDR2 SYDVKM. The CDR3 sequence is 18 residues long. The J segment lost 0 bases and the V segment lost 4 bases, leaving 12 bases of the junction unmatched.

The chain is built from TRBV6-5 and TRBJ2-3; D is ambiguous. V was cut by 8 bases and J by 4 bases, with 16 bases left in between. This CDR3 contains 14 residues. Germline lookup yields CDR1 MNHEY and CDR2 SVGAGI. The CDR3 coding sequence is TGTGCCAGCTCGGAACTTGTGGGCGCAGATACGCAGTATTTT. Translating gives CASSELVGADTQYF.

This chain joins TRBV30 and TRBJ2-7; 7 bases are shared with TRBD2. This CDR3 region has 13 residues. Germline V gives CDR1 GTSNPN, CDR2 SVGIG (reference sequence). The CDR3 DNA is TGTGCGTATGGGAGGGAAAGGTCCTACGAGCAGTACTTC. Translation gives CAYGRERSYEQYF.

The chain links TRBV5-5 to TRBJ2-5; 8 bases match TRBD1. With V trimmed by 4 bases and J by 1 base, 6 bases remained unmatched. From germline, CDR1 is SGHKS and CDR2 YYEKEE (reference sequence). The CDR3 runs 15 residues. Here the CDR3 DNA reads TGTGCCAGCAGCCCGACCGACAGGGGCCAAGAGACCCAGTACTTC. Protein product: CASSPTDRGQETQYF.